This T cell receptor (beta chain) came from a study of cytomegalovirus exposure and HLA in healthy donors. Background on the study: Researchers previously reported finding just under 120 million unique TCR beta sequences from roughly 170 million T cells. Overall study results and limits: Presence/absence analyses assumed roughly uniform sequencing depth across donors, which may not hold. Later on, a genetic analysis was performed. It linked a missense variant in DCLRE1C with V- and J-gene trimming of TCR beta.

This clone was recorded only once. The antigen is undetermined. V lost 5 bases to trimming and J lost 1 base; unmatched junction nucleotides: 7. Germline V gives CDR1 LGHNA, CDR2 YNFKEQ. The CDR3 has 16 amino acids. The PCR had 60 Vbeta and 13 Jbeta primers. How the authors handled the data: Approximately 12 million of 80 million to 85 million unique TCR beta chains were shared, per a later count. Method: immunoSEQ multiplex PCR; TCRdb's copy keeps in-frame clones and lacks some. The V and J calls and clone size were taken over from that table, and D and trimming were inferred from the DNA. There are around 170,000 clones in the sample; about 81% occur only once, and about 0.8% lies in the top ten.

This TCR came from a woman younger than 35 in good health and CMV-seronegative. The chain employs TRBV4-2 and TRBJ2-3; 9 bases map to TRBD2. The sequencing input was PBMCs. CDR3 sequence: CASSSASSGGTDTQYF. In DNA form, the CDR3 reads TGTGCCAGCAGCTCCGCCTCTAGCGGGGGCACAGATACGCAGTATTTT.